The 4 T cell receptor beta chains in this list originate from one sample, sequenced in a study of blood T cell repertoires in COVID-19. Using immunoSEQ multiplex PCR, the repertoire was profiled, and TCRdb retains in-frame clones only, with some absent. The sample holds fewer than 650,000 clones, roughly nine tenths seen once. The source material was peripheral blood. The source is a woman in her fifties or sixties with COVID-19, enrolled during active disease.

CDR3 amino acids: CASSLRQPSPLHF. The CDR3 DNA follows: TGTGCCAGCAGCCTGCGACAACCATCACCCCTCCACTTT. V usage is TRBV3-1 (or the pseudogene TRBV3-2) and J usage is TRBJ1-6, with D uncertain. CDR1 is LGHDT, CDR2 YNNKEL, per germline (reference sequence). There are 13 residues in the CDR3. With 4 bases removed from V and 10 bases from J, the gap between germline ends came to 11 bases.

This clone was observed once. The chain combines TRBV30 with TRBJ1-1, with 7 bases identical to TRBD1. CDR1 GTSNPN and CDR2 SVGIG come from the germline V gene (reference sequence). Trimming at V came to 2 bases and at J to 4 bases, leaving 7 bases not matched to a gene. The CDR3 consists of 14 residues. The CDR3 loop reads CAWSRGTASTEAFF. In DNA form, the CDR3 reads TGTGCCTGGAGTCGGGGGACAGCGAGCACTGAAGCTTTCTTT.

As for this clone: The sample holds other DNA sequences that translate to the same CDR3. CDR3 protein: CASSLGTGVGYTF. CDR3 sequence (DNA): TGTGCCAGCAGTTTGGGGACAGGGGTTGGCTACACCTTC. The chain employs TRBV27 and TRBJ1-2; 10 bases are a match to TRBD1. Per the germline V gene, CDR1 is MNHEY and CDR2 is SMNVEV (reference sequence). J lost 7 bases, V lost 3 bases, and 2 bases had no gene match. The length of the CDR3 is 13 residues.

The chain has TRBV5-1 and TRBJ2-1; 10 bases line up with TRBD2. Germline CDR1 and CDR2: SGHRS and YFSETQ. V shed 5 bases, J shed 5 bases, and the junction held 4 bases outside the gene matches. This CDR3 is built from 14 residues. As DNA, the CDR3 is TGCGCCAGCAGGAGTAGCGGGGGGAACAATGAGCAGTTCTTC. Translated: CASRSSGGNNEQFF.